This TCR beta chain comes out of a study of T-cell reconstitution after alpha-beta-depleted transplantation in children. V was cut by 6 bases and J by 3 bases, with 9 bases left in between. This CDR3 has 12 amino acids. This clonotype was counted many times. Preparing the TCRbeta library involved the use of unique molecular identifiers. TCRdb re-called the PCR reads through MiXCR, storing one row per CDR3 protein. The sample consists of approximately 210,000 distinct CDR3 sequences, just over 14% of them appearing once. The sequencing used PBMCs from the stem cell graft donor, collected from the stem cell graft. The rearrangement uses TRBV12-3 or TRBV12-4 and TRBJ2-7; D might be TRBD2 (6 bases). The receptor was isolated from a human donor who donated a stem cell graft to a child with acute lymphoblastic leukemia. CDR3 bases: TGTGCCAGCAGCACTAGCATCTACGAGCAGTACTTC. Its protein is CASSTSIYEQYF.